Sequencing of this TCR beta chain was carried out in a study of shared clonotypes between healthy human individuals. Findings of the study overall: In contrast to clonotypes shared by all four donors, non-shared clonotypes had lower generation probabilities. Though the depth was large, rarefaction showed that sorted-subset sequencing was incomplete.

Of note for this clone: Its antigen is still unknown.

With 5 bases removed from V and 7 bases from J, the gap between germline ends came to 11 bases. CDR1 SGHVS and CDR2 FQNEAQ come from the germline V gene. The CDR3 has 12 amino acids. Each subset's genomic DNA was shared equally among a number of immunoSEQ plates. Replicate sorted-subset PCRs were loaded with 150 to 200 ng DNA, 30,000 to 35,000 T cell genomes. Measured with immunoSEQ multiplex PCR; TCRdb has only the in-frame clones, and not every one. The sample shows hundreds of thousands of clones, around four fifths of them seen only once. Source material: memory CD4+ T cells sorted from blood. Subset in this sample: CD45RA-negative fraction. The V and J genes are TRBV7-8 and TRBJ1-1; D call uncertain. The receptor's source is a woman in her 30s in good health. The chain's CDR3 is CASSPRWGEAFF. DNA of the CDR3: TGTGCCAGCAGCCCCCGGTGGGGTGAAGCTTTCTTT.